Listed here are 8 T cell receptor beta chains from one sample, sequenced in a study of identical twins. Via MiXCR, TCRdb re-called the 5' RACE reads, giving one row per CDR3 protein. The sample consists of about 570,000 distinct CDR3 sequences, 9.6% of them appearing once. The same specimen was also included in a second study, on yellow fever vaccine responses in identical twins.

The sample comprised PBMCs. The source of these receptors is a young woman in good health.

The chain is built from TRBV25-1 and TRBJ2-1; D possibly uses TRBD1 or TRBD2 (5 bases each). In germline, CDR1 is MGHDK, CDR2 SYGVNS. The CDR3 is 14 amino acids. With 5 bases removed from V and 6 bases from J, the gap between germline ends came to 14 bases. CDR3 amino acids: CASSHPGTLNEQFF. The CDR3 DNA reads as TGTGCCAGCAGTCATCCAGGGACCCTCAATGAGCAGTTCTTC. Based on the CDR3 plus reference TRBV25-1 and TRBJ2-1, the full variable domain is EADIYQTPRYLVIGTGKKITLECSQTMGHDKMYWYQQDPGMELHLIHYSYGVNSTEKGDLSSESTVSRIRTEHFPLTLESARPSHTSQYLCASSHPGTLNEQFFGPGTRLTVL.

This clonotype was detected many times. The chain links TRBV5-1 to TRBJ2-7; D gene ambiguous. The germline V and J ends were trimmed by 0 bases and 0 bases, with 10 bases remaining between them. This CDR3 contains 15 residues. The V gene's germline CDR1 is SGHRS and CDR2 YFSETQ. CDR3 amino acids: CASSLEHASSYEQYF. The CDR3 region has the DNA TGCGCCAGCAGCTTGGAGCACGCGTCCTCCTACGAGCAGTACTTC.

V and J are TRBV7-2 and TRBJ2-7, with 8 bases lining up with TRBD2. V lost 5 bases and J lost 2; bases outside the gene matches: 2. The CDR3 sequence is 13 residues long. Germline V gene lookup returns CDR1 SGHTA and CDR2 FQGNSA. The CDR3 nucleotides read TGTGCCAGCAGCCAGCGGGGGACCTACGAGCAGTACTTC. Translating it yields CASSQRGTYEQYF.

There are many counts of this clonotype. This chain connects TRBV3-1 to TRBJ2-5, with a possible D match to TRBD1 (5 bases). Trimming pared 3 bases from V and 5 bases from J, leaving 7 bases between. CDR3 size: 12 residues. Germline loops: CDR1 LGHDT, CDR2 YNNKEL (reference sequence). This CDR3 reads CASSQSGETQYF. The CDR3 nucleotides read TGTGCCAGCAGCCAGTCAGGGGAGACCCAGTACTTC.

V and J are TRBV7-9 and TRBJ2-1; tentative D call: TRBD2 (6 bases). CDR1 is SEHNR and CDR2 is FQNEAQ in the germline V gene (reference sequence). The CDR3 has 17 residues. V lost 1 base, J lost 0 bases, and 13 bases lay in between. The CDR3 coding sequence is TGTGCCAGCAGCTTAGTACTGGGACTCGTCTCCTACAATGAGCAGTTCTTC. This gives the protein CASSLVLGLVSYNEQFF. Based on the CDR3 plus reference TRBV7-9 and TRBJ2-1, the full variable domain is DTGVSQNPRHKITKRGQNVTFRCDPISEHNRLYWYRQTLGQGPEFLTYFQNEAQLEKSRLLSDRFSAERPKGSFSTLEIQRTEQGDSAMYLCASSLVLGLVSYNEQFFGPGTRLTVL.

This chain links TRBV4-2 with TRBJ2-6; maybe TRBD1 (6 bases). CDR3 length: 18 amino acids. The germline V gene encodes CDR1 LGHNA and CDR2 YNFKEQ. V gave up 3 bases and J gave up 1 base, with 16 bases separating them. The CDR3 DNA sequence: TGTGCCAGCAGCCATGATCCAGGGGCTGCATCTGGGGCCAACGTCCTGACTTTC. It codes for CASSHDPGAASGANVLTF.

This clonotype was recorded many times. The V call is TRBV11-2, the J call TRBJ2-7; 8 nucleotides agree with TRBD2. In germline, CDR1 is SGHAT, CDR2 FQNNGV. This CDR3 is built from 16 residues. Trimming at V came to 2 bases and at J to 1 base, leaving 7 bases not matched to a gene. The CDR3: CASSLSSGGWSYEQYF. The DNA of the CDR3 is TGTGCCAGCAGCTTATCATCGGGGGGGTGGTCCTACGAGCAGTACTTC. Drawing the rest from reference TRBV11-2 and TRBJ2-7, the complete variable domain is EAGVAQSPRYKIIEKRQSVAFWCNPISGHATLYWYQQILGQGPKLLIQFQNNGVVDDSQLPKDRFSAERLKGVDSTLKIQPAKLEDSAVYLCASSLSSGGWSYEQYFGPGTRLTVT.

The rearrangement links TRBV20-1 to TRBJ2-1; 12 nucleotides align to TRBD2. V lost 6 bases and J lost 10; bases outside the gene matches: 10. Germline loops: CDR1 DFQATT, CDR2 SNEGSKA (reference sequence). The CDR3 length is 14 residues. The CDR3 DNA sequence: TGCAGTGCCACACTAGCGGGAGGAATTCGAGAGCAGTTCTTC. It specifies CSATLAGGIREQFF.